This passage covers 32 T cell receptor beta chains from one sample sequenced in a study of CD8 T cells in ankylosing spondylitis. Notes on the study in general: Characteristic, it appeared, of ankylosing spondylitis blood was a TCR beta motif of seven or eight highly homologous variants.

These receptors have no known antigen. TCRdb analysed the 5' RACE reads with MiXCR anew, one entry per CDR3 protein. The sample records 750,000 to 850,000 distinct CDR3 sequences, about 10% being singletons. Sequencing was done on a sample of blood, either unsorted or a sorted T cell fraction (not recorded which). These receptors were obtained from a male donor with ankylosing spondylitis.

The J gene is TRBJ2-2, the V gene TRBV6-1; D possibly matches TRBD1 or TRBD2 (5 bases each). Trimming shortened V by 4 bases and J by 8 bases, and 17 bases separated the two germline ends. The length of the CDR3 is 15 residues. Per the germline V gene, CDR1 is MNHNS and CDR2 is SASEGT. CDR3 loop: CASSASGPLRGELFF. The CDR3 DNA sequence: TGTGCCAGCAGTGCCTCGGGACCTCTCCGGGGGGAGCTGTTTTTT.

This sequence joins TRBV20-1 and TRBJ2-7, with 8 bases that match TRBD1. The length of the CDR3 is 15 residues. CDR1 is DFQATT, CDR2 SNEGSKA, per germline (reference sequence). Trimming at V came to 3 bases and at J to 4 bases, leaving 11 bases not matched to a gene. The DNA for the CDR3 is TGCAGTGCTAGTTCTCTCGGACAGGGACATTACGAGCAGTACTTC. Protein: CSASSLGQGHYEQYF.

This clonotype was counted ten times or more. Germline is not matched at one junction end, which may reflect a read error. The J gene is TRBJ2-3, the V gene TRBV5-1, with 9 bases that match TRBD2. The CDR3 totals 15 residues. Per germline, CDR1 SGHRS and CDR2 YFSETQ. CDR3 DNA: TGTGCCAGCAGCTTAACTAGCGGGAGCACAGATACGCAGTATTTT. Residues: CASSLTSGSTDTQYF.

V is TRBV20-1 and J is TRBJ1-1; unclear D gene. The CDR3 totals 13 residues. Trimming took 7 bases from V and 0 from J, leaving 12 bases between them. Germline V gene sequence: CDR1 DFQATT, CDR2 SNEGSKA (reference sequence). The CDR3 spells CSGWRAVNTEAFF. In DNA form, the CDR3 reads TGCAGTGGGTGGAGGGCCGTGAACACTGAAGCTTTCTTT.

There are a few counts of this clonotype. The CDR3 DNA is TGCGCCAGCAGAATGAACAGGGCTAACTATGGCTACACCTTC. Translated: CASRMNRANYGYTF. The gene calls are TRBV5-1 and TRBJ1-2; a possible D gene is TRBD1 (6 bases). CDR1 SGHRS and CDR2 YFSETQ come from the germline V gene. This CDR3 contains 14 residues. Trimming pared 5 bases from V and 0 bases from J, leaving 11 bases between.

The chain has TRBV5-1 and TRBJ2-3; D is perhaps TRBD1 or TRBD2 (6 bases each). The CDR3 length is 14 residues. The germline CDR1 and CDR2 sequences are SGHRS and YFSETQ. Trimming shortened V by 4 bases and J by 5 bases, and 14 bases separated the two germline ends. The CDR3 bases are TGCGCCAGCAGCCCAGGGGCGCGGGGAGATACGCAGTATTTT. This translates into CASSPGARGDTQYF.

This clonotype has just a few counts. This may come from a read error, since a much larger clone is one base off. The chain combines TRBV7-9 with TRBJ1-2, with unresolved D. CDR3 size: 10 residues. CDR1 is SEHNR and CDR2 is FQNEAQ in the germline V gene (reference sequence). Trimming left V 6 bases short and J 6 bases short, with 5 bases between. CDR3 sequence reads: CASRQDGYTF. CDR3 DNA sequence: TGTGCCAGCAGGCAGGATGGCTACACCTTC.

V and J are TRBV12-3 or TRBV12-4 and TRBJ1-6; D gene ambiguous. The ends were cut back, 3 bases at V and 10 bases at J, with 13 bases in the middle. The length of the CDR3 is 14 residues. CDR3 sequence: CASSLYQMGSPLHF. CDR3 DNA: TGTGCCAGCAGTTTGTACCAAATGGGGTCACCCCTCCACTTT.

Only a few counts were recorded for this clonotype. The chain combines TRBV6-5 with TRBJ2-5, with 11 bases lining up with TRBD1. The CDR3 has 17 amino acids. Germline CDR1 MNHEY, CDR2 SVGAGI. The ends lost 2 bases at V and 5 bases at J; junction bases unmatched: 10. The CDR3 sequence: CASSYRTGGEVGETQYF. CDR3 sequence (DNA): TGTGCCAGCAGTTACCGGACAGGGGGCGAAGTAGGGGAGACCCAGTACTTC.

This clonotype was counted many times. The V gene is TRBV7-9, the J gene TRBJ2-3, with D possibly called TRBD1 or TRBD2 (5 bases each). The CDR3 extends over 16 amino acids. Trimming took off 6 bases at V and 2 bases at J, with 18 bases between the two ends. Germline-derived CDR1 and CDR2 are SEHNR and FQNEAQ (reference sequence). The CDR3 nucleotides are TGTGCCAGCAGGCCCGGGACCAGCAGTTACACAGATACGCAGTATTTT. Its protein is CASRPGTSSYTDTQYF.

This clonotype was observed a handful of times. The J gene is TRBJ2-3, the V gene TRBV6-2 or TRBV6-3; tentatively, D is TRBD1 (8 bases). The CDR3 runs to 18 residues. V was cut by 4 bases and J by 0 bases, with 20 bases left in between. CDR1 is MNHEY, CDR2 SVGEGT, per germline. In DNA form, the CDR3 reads TGTGCCAGCAGTTTAGACAGGGGACTACCCATTAGCACAGATACGCAGTATTTT. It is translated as CASSLDRGLPISTDTQYF.

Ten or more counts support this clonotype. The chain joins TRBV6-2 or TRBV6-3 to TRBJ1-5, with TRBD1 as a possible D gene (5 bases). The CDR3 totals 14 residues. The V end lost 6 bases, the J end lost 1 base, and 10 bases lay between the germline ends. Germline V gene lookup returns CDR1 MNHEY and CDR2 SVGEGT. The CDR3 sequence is CASSLRDSNQPQHF. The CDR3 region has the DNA TGTGCCAGCAGCCTCCGGGACAGCAATCAGCCCCAGCATTTT.

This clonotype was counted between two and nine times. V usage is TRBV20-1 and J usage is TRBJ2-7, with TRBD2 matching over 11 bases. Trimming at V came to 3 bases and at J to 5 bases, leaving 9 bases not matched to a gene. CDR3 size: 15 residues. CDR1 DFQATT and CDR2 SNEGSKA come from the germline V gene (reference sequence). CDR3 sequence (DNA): TGCAGTGCTAGGGGCACTAGCGGGAGTAGAAACGAGCAGTACTTC. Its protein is CSARGTSGSRNEQYF.

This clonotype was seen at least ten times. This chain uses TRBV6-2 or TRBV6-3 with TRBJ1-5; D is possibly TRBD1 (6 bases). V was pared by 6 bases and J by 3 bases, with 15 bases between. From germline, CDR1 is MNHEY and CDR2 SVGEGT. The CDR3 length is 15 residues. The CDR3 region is CASRPQTGSNQPQHF. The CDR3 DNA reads TGTGCCAGCAGACCACAAACAGGGTCCAATCAGCCCCAGCATTTT.

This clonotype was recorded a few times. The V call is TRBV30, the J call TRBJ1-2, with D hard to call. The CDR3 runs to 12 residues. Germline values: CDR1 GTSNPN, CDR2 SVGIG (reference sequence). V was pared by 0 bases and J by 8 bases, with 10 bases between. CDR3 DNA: TGTGCCTGGAGTGTTAGTGTGGAAGGCTACACCTTC. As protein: CAWSVSVEGYTF.

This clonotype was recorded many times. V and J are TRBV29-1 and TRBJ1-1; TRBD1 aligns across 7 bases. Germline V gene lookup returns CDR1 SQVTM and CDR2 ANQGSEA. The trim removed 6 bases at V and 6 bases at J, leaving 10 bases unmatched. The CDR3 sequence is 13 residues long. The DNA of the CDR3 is TGCAGCGTAGCTTTTGACAGGGACTCTGAAGCTTTCTTT. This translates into CSVAFDRDSEAFF. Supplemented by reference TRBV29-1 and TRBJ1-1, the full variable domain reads SAVISQKPSRDICQRGTSLTIQCQVDSQVTMMFWYRQQPGQSLTLIATANQGSEATYESGFVIDKFPISRPNLTFSTLTVSNMSPEDSSIYLCSVAFDRDSEAFFGQGTRLTVV.

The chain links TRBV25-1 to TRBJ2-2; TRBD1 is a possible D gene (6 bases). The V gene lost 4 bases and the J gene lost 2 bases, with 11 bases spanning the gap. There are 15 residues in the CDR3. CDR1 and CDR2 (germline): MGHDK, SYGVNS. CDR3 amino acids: CASSAWDTNTGELFF. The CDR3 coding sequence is TGTGCCAGCAGTGCCTGGGACACTAACACCGGGGAGCTGTTTTTT.

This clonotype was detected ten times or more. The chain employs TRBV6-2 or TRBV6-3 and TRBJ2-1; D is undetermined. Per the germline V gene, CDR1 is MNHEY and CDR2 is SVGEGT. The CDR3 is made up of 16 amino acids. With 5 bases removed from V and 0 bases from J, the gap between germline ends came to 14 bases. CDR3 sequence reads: CASSTPDLSSYNEQFF. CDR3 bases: TGTGCCAGCAGTACGCCGGACCTGAGCTCCTACAATGAGCAGTTCTTC.

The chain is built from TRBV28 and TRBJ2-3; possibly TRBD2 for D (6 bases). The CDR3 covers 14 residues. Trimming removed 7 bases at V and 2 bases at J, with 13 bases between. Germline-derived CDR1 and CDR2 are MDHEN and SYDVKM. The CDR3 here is CASTLVRDTDTQYF. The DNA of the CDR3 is TGTGCCAGCACCTTGGTGCGGGACACAGATACGCAGTATTTT.

The CDR3 reads CASSHPGTSGGYEQYF. The CDR3 nucleotides read TGTGCCAGCAGCCATCCTGGGACTAGCGGGGGATACGAGCAGTACTTC. This sequence joins TRBV14 and TRBJ2-7; TRBD2 agrees at 14 bases. This CDR3 spans 16 amino acids. Germline V gene data show CDR1 as SGHDN and CDR2 as FVKESK. J gave up 4 bases and V 3 bases, and 5 bases lay outside the gene matches.

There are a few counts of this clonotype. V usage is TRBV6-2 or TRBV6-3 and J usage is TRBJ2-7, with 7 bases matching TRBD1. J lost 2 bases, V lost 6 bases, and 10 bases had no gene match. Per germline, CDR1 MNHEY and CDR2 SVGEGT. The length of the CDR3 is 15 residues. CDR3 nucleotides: TGTGCCAGCAGGGTATCCGGGACAGTGGCCTACGAGCAGTACTTC. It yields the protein CASRVSGTVAYEQYF.

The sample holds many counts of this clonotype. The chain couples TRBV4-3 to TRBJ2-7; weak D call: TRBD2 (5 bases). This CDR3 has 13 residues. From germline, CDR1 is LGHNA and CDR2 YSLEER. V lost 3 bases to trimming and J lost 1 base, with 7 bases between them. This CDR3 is CASSQRVSYEQYF. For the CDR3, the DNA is TGCGCCAGCAGCCAGCGGGTATCCTACGAGCAGTACTTC.

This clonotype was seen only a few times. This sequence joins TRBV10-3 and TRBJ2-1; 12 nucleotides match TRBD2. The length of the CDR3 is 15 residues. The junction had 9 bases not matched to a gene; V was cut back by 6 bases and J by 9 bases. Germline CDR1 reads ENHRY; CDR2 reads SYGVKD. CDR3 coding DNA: TGTGCCATCAGAGAGACTAGCGGGAGATCTGGTGAGCAGTTCTTC. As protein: CAIRETSGRSGEQFF.

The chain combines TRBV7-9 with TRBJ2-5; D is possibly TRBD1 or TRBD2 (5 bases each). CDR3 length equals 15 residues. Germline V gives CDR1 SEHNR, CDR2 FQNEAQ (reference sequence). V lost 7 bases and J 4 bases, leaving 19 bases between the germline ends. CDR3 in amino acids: CASTSWASGGETQYF. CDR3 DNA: TGTGCCAGCACTTCTTGGGCAAGTGGGGGAGAGACCCAGTACTTC. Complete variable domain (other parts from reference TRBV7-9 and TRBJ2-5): DTGVSQNPRHKITKRGQNVTFRCDPISEHNRLYWYRQTLGQGPEFLTYFQNEAQLEKSRLLSDRFSAERPKGSFSTLEIQRTEQGDSAMYLCASTSWASGGETQYFGPGTRLLVL.

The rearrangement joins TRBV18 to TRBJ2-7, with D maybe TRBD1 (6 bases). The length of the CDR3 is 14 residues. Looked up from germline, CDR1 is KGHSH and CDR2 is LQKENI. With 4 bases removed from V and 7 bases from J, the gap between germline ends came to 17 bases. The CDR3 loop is CASSLARQVEEQYF. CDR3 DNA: TGTGCCAGCTCACTCGCTAGACAGGTCGAGGAGCAGTACTTC.

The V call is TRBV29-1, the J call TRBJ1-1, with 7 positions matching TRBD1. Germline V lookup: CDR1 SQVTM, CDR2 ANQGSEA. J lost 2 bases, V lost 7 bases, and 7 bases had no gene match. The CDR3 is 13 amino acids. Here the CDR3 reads CSAAGQTNTEAFF. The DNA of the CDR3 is TGCAGCGCCGCGGGACAGACTAACACTGAAGCTTTCTTT.

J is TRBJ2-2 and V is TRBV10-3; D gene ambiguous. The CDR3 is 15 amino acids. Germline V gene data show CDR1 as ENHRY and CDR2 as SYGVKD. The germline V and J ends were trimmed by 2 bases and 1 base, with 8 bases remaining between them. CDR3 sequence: CAISEVKRNTGELFF. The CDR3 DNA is TGTGCCATCAGTGAGGTCAAGCGGAACACCGGGGAGCTGTTTTTT.

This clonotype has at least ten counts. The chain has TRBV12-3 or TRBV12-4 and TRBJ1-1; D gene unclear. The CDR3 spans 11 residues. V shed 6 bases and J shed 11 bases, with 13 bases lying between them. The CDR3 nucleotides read TGTGCCAGCAGCGAGAGGAGGGAGGCTTTCTTT. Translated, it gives CASSERREAFF.

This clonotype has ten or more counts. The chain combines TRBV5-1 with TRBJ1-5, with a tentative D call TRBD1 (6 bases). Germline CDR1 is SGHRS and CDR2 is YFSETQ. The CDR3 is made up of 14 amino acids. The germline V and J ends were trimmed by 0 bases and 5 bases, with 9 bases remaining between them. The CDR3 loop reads CASSLGQVDQPQHF. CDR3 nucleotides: TGCGCCAGCAGCTTGGGACAGGTAGATCAGCCCCAGCATTTT.

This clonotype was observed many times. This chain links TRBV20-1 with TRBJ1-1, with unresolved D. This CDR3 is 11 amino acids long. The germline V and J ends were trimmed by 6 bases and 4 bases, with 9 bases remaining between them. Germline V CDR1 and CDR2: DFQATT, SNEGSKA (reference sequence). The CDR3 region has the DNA TGCAGTGCGCCCGGTTCCACTGAAGCTTTCTTT. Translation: CSAPGSTEAFF.

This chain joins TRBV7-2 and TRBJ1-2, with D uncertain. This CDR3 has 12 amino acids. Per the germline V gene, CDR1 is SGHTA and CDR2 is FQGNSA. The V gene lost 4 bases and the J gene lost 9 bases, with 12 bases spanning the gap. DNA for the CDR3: TGTGCCAGCAGCTCTTACACGGCGAGCTACACCTTC. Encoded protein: CASSSYTASYTF.

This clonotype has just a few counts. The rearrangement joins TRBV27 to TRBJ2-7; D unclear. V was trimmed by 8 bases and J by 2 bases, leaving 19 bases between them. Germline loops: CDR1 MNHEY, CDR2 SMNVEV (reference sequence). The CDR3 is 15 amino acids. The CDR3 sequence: CASASTKGPPYEQYF. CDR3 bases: TGTGCCAGCGCATCAACGAAGGGTCCTCCCTACGAGCAGTACTTC.